This T cell receptor (beta chain) is drawn from a study of cytomegalovirus exposure and HLA in healthy donors. Amplification used 60 Vbeta primers and 13 Jbeta primers. The protocol was immunoSEQ multiplex PCR, while the TCRdb copy is restricted to in-frame clones and leaves out a portion. The sample lists 150,000 to 200,000 clones, roughly 72% occurring once. Findings and limits, study-wide: Reportedly, TCR beta sequences accurately predicted HLA-A and HLA-B alleles in most subjects. DRB1 showed the most TCR associations and HLA-C the fewest in a later analysis, as rates varied by HLA locus. Some public TCRs appeared in many individuals, while most sequences were rare. In vitro data verified a few CMV-associated chains as specific for CMV antigens.

Trimming removed 5 bases from V and 2 bases from J, with 13 bases in between. The CDR3 has 14 amino acids. The germline gives CDR1 SGHVS, CDR2 FQNEAQ. Points on this clone: Antigen specificity is unknown.

The sequence was collected from a woman aged 40 to 55 in good health and CMV-seronegative. V usage is TRBV7-8 and J usage is TRBJ2-7, with a possible D match to TRBD1 (5 bases). The sample was PBMCs. The CDR3: CASSALDKAYEQYF. CDR3 DNA: TGTGCCAGCAGCGCACTGGACAAGGCCTACGAGCAGTACTTC.